The 18 T cell receptor beta chains given below trace back to one sample, sequenced in a study of cytomegalovirus exposure and HLA in healthy donors. The PCR employed 60 Vbeta primers together with 13 Jbeta primers. Generated by immunoSEQ multiplex PCR, the TCRdb table keeps only in-frame clones and is missing some. The data hold 120,000 to 150,000 clones, with roughly 80% observed a single time. Sequenced sample: PBMCs. The receptors were gathered from a woman between 40 and 55 years old in good health and CMV-seropositive.

The chain couples TRBV15 to TRBJ2-7; 7 nucleotides match TRBD1. Looked up from germline, CDR1 is LNHNV and CDR2 is YYDKDF (reference sequence). The CDR3 spans 15 residues. Losses at the gene ends were 1 base for V and 0 bases for J; bases not matched to a gene: 3. As DNA, the CDR3 is TGTGCCACCAGCAGAGGGACAGGTCTCTCCTACGAGCAGTACTTC. Translation: CATSRGTGLSYEQYF.

The chain has TRBV4-2 and TRBJ2-7; 8 bases line up with TRBD2. After removal of 4 bases from V and 2 bases from J, the junction contained 7 bases not matched to a gene. The CDR3 runs 15 residues. Germline V gene data show CDR1 as LGHNA and CDR2 as YNFKEQ. This CDR3 reads CASSPQERGPYEQYF. The DNA of the CDR3 is TGTGCCAGCAGCCCACAGGAGCGGGGGCCCTACGAGCAGTACTTC.

This CDR3 is CASGLGQGEGNTIYF. CDR3 bases: TGTGCTAGTGGTTTGGGACAGGGGGAAGGGAACACCATATATTTT. The chain employs TRBV12-5 and TRBJ1-3; 9 positions match TRBD1. V was clipped by 1 base and J by 7 bases; unmatched bases: 5. Germline CDR1 is LGHNT and CDR2 is FRNRAP. CDR3 size: 15 residues.

The chain links TRBV28 to TRBJ1-6; weak D call: TRBD1 (5 bases). The CDR3 runs to 15 residues. Deletions cut 7 bases from V and 7 bases from J, with 17 bases between. The germline gives CDR1 MDHEN, CDR2 SYDVKM. The CDR3 loop is CASTALRGWNSPLHF. The CDR3, as DNA: TGTGCCAGCACCGCTCTTCGGGGGTGGAATTCACCCCTCCACTTT. The variable domain in full, completed from reference TRBV28 and TRBJ1-6, reads DVKVTQSSRYLVKRTGEKVFLECVQDMDHENMFWYRQDPGLGLRLIYFSYDVKMKEKGDIPEGYSVSREKKERFSLILESASTNQTSMYLCASTALRGWNSPLHFGNGTRLTVT.

The chain links TRBV6-5 to TRBJ1-2, with 7 positions matching TRBD1. The germline CDR1 and CDR2 sequences are MNHEY and SVGAGI. The CDR3 runs 15 residues. Trimming removed 6 bases from V and 0 bases from J; junction bases left unmatched: 7. This chain's CDR3 is CASSPGTATNYGYTF. CDR3 DNA sequence: TGTGCCAGCAGCCCTGGGACAGCTACTAACTATGGCTACACCTTC.

The chain recombines TRBV28 with TRBJ1-2; tentative D call: TRBD1 (6 bases). Trimming took off 7 bases at V and 1 base at J, with 25 bases between the two ends. The CDR3 is 18 amino acids. Germline V gene lookup returns CDR1 MDHEN and CDR2 SYDVKM. Here the CDR3 reads CASTITWGSGEYNYGYTF. The CDR3 coding sequence is TGTGCCAGCACCATCACCTGGGGTTCAGGGGAATATAACTATGGCTACACCTTC.

Only a few counts were recorded for this clone. V and J are TRBV6-6 and TRBJ1-1; unclear D gene. V was clipped by 8 bases and J by 2 bases, with 9 bases between them. The CDR3 totals 12 residues. Per germline, CDR1 MNHNY and CDR2 SVGAGI (reference sequence). The CDR3 coding sequence is TGTGCCAGCGGCAGACAAAACACTGAAGCTTTCTTT. Translating it yields CASGRQNTEAFF.

V usage is TRBV10-3 and J usage is TRBJ1-5; 10 nucleotides line up with TRBD1. The V and J ends lost 10 bases and 3 bases, in that order; junction bases with no gene match: 12. Germline V lookup: CDR1 ENHRY, CDR2 SYGVKD. The CDR3 has 16 amino acids. CDR3 in amino acids: CATRTGGFESNQPQHF. The CDR3 DNA reads TGTGCCACACGGACAGGGGGATTTGAGTCCAATCAGCCCCAGCATTTT.

The chain carries TRBV28 and TRBJ1-5, with 7 bases fitting TRBD1. Unmatched junction bases numbered 12, after V lost 6 bases and J lost 7 bases. This CDR3 comprises 15 residues. Germline V gives CDR1 MDHEN, CDR2 SYDVKM. CDR3 sequence: CASRSDRMRRQPQHF. In nucleotides, the CDR3 is TGTGCCAGCAGATCGGACAGGATGAGGCGACAGCCCCAGCATTTT.

In DNA, the CDR3 is TGTGCCAGCAGCGCCGGGACAGGCAGCTCCTACGAGCAGTACTTC. Residues: CASSAGTGSSYEQYF. The rearrangement links TRBV9 to TRBJ2-7; 8 positions agree with TRBD1. The CDR3 consists of 15 residues. V gave up 3 bases and J gave up 0 bases; unmatched junction bases: 5. Per germline, CDR1 SGDLS and CDR2 YYNGEE.

The chain couples TRBV4-1 to TRBJ1-1, with no clear D. The germline V and J ends were trimmed by 3 bases and 5 bases, with 10 bases remaining between them. This CDR3 contains 13 residues. The germline V gene has CDR1 MGHRA and CDR2 YSYEKL. CDR3 loop: CASSQRAGTEAFF. CDR3 coding DNA: TGCGCCAGCAGCCAGAGGGCGGGGACTGAAGCTTTCTTT.

The rearrangement uses TRBV18 and TRBJ2-1; 9 nucleotides match TRBD2. The CDR3 loop spans 15 amino acids. The trim removed 3 bases at V and 4 bases at J, leaving 4 bases unmatched. Germline-derived CDR1 and CDR2 are KGHSH and LQKENI. The CDR3 bases are TGTGCCAGCTCACCGTATAGCGGGGGATACAATGAGCAGTTCTTC. Translated: CASSPYSGGYNEQFF. The full variable domain, in which reference TRBV18 and TRBJ2-1 provide the parts outside the CDR3, is NAGVMQNPRHLVRRRGQEARLRCSPMKGHSHVYWYRQLPEEGLKFMVYLQKENIIDESGMPKERFSAEFPKEGPSILRIQQVVRGDSAAYFCASSPYSGGYNEQFFGPGTRLTVL.

The chain links TRBV19 to TRBJ1-2; D not certain. With 1 base removed from V and 0 bases from J, the gap between germline ends came to 9 bases. Germline V lookup: CDR1 LNHDA, CDR2 SQIVND (reference sequence). The CDR3 is 15 residues long. This CDR3 is CASSIVGGSNYGYTF. The CDR3 nucleotides are TGTGCCAGTAGTATAGTTGGAGGGTCTAACTATGGCTACACCTTC.

This clone was detected a few times. V is TRBV5-1 and J is TRBJ1-1; D uncertain. The CDR3 is 14 amino acids. Looked up from germline, CDR1 is SGHRS and CDR2 is YFSETQ. V was trimmed by 4 bases and J by 0 bases, leaving 10 bases between them. In DNA form, the CDR3 reads TGCGCCAGCAGCGCCCAAACAGTGAACACTGAAGCTTTCTTT. This gives the protein CASSAQTVNTEAFF.

The rearrangement uses TRBV10-2 and TRBJ1-6; D gene uncertain. CDR1 and CDR2 (germline): WSHSY, SAAADI. CDR3 size: 13 residues. V was clipped by 8 bases and J by 2 bases, with 7 bases between them. The CDR3 sequence: CASLGTYNSPLHF. The CDR3 region has the DNA TGCGCCAGCCTAGGTACCTATAATTCACCCCTCCACTTT.

A word on this clone: Its ends do not fully match the called genes, so a read error is possible. This same CDR3 is encoded by further DNA sequences in the sample. V usage is TRBV5-1 and J usage is TRBJ1-2, with no clear D. The CDR3 length is 12 residues. Germline V CDR1 and CDR2: SGHRS, YFSETQ. The CDR3 DNA follows: TGCACCAGCAGCGAGGGTCGGTATGGTTACACCTTC. Its protein product is CTSSEGRYGYTF.

This clone was picked up a small number of times. The chain carries TRBV7-2 and TRBJ2-4; TRBD2 matches 9 bases. The CDR3 is made up of 16 amino acids. With 0 bases clipped from V and 2 bases from J, the junction kept 2 bases outside the gene matches. CDR1 SGHTA and CDR2 FQGNSA come from the germline V gene. CDR3 in DNA: TGTGCCAGCAGCTTAGCAAGCGGGGGGCCCAAAAACATTCAGTACTTC. It yields the protein CASSLASGGPKNIQYF.

This clone was counted a few times. V and J are TRBV5-1 and TRBJ2-6; TRBD1 matches at 10 bases. Germline V gene lookup returns CDR1 SGHRS and CDR2 YFSETQ. V lost 2 bases, J lost 3 bases, and 5 bases stayed unmatched. The CDR3 has 17 residues. This CDR3 is CASSLMTGGHGANVLTF. DNA for the CDR3: TGCGCCAGCAGCTTAATGACAGGGGGCCATGGGGCCAACGTCCTGACTTTC.